A selection of T cell receptor beta chains follows, all from one sample in a study of blood T cell repertoires in COVID-19. TCRdb keeps only in-frame clones here, not all; method: immunoSEQ multiplex PCR. This table holds about 410,000 clones, around 92% found once. The source material was PBMCs or T cells enriched from blood (not recorded which). These receptors were collected from a woman in her thirties who had recovered from COVID-19. The CDR3 runs from the conserved cysteine through the conserved F or W. D genes are given only for firm matches. Clone size, where shown, is once, few, many, or a class for clones that have expanded.

TRBJ1-2 16 - TRBV5-1 TRBD1 CASSLTRTGQAYGYTF TGCGCCAGCAGCTTGACCAGGACAGGGCAGGCCTATGGCTACACCTTC
TRBJ2-1 15 - TRBV6-1 - CASSDGRVPYNEQFF TGTGCCAGCAGTGATGGGCGCGTACCCTACAATGAGCAGTTCTTC
TRBJ2-3 11 - TRBV20-1 - CSAPVGDTQYF TGCAGTGCTCCGGTTGGAGATACGCAGTATTTT
TRBJ1-3 18 - TRBV19 TRBD1 CASFGQGKPPHSGNTIYF TGTGCCAGTTTCGGACAGGGCAAACCCCCTCACTCTGGAAACACCATATATTTT
TRBJ2-5 18 - TRBV4-2 TRBD2 CASSPAGTSGALGETQYF TGTGCCAGCAGCCCCGCTGGGACTAGCGGGGCCCTGGGGGAGACCCAGTACTTC
TRBJ2-1 13 - TRBV7-3 TRBD1 CASSPKDRGEQFF TGTGCCAGCAGCCCAAAAGACAGGGGTGAGCAGTTCTTC
TRBJ1-2 14 - TRBV2 TRBD1 CATMLDRGLHGYTF TGTGCCACCATGCTGGACAGGGGGCTTCATGGCTACACCTTC
TRBJ1-4 14 - TRBV28 - CATGGAATNEKLFF TGTGCCACCGGGGGGGCAGCAACTAATGAAAAACTGTTTTTT
TRBJ1-2 15 - TRBV5-8 TRBD1 CASRRNRGANYGYTF TGTGCCAGCAGGCGTAACAGGGGAGCTAACTATGGCTACACCTTC
TRBJ1-3 16 - TRBV15 TRBD1 CATSRDGRGAGNTIYF TGTGCCACCAGCAGAGACGGCAGGGGGGCTGGAAACACCATATATTTT
TRBJ2-5 15 - TRBV7-9 - CASSFQATGQETQYF TGTGCCAGCAGCTTTCAGGCCACGGGGCAAGAGACCCAGTACTTC
TRBJ2-7 13 - TRBV2 - CASSDPFLYEQYF TGTGCCAGCAGTGACCCGTTCCTTTACGAGCAGTACTTC
TRBJ1-1 15 - TRBV4-1 - CASSPHIERDTEAFF TGCGCCAGCAGCCCACACATAGAGAGGGACACTGAAGCTTTCTTT
TRBJ1-1 14 - TRBV9 TRBD1 CASSGTGARTEAFF TGTGCCAGCAGCGGGACAGGGGCGCGGACTGAAGCTTTCTTT
TRBJ1-1 14 - TRBV3-1/TRBV3-2 - CASSHADRNTEAFF TGTGCCAGCAGCCACGCTGACAGGAACACTGAAGCTTTCTTT
TRBJ1-2 14 - TRBV28 TRBD1 CASTYQGADYGYTF TGTGCCAGCACCTACCAGGGGGCAGACTATGGCTACACCTTC
TRBJ2-7 13 - TRBV5-1 - CASSLELQYEQYF TGCGCCAGCAGCTTGGAGCTGCAATACGAGCAGTACTTC
TRBJ2-7 15 - TRBV9 - CASSVAGTGTYEQYF TGTGCCAGCAGCGTAGCGGGAACCGGGACCTACGAGCAGTACTTC
TRBJ1-2 14 - TRBV28 TRBD1 CASRSSDRGYGYTF TGTGCCAGCAGGTCTTCGGACAGGGGCTATGGCTACACCTTC
TRBJ1-5 14 - TRBV10-3 - CAISDRQVNQPQHF TGTGCCATCAGTGACAGACAGGTCAATCAGCCCCAGCATTTT
TRBJ2-7 17 - TRBV18 TRBD1 CASSPPGLDRGSYEQYF TGTGCCAGCTCACCACCGGGGTTAGACAGGGGATCCTACGAGCAGTACTTC
TRBJ2-7 14 - TRBV25-1 TRBD2 CASSLAGGPYEQYF TGTGCCAGCAGTCTGGCGGGGGGGCCCTACGAGCAGTACTTC
TRBJ1-1 16 - TRBV4-1 - CASSQDPAGRNTEAFF TGCGCCAGCAGCCAAGATCCAGCAGGGCGAAACACTGAAGCTTTCTTT
TRBJ1-1 14 few TRBV14 - CASSQRNVGAEAFF TGTGCCAGCAGCCAGCGAAACGTGGGGGCGGAAGCTTTCTTT
TRBJ1-1 13 - TRBV6-5 TRBD1 CASRETGGWEAFF TGTGCCAGCAGGGAGACAGGGGGGTGGGAAGCTTTCTTT
TRBJ2-1 16 - TRBV24-1 TRBD1 CATSDFRTGDYNEQFF TGTGCCACCAGTGATTTCCGGACAGGGGACTACAATGAGCAGTTCTTC
TRBJ2-1 14 - TRBV6-2/TRBV6-3 TRBD2 CASSYGRVYNEQFF TGTGCCAGCAGTTACGGGAGGGTTTACAATGAGCAGTTCTTC
TRBJ1-2 15 - TRBV29-1 - CSVEEPESSYYGYTF TGCAGCGTTGAGGAGCCGGAGTCCAGTTACTATGGCTACACCTTC
TRBJ2-5 14 - TRBV7-2 TRBD2 CASRRTSGVETQYF TGTGCCAGCAGGCGGACTAGCGGGGTTGAGACCCAGTACTTC
TRBJ2-7 15 - TRBV7-9 - CASSDRGGNAYEQYF TGTGCCAGCAGCGATAGGGGGGGTAACGCCTACGAGCAGTACTTC
TRBJ2-1 15 - TRBV9 TRBD2 CASSARLAGGNEQFF TGTGCCAGCAGCGCCAGACTAGCGGGGGGGAATGAGCAGTTCTTC
TRBJ2-5 13 - TRBV6-1 - CASSERRGETQYF TGTGCCAGCAGTGAACGCAGGGGAGAGACCCAGTACTTC
TRBJ1-2 13 - TRBV27 TRBD1 CASSFGQGIHYTF TGTGCCAGCAGTTTCGGACAGGGGATACACTACACCTTC
TRBJ2-3 14 - TRBV5-5 - CASSLTGSTDTQYF TGTGCCAGCAGCTTAACAGGGAGCACAGATACGCAGTATTTT
TRBJ2-1 14 - TRBV5-1 - CASSLAPSNDEQFF TGCGCCAGCAGCCTCGCTCCTAGCAACGATGAGCAGTTCTTC
TRBJ2-3 15 - TRBV11-3 TRBD1 CASSLGQGNTDTQYF TGTGCCAGCAGCTTGGGACAGGGAAACACAGATACGCAGTATTTT
TRBJ1-3 18 - TRBV4-1 TRBD1 CASSQEGTGGAYGNTIYF TGCGCCAGCAGCCAAGAAGGGACAGGGGGCGCTTACGGAAACACCATATATTTT
TRBJ2-5 15 - TRBV7-9 - CASSPRLDRRETQYF TGTGCCAGCAGCCCCCGCCTAGACAGGAGAGAGACCCAGTACTTC
TRBJ1-1 17 - TRBV27 TRBD1 CASSLSWTGSSNTEAFF TGTGCCAGCAGTTTGTCCTGGACAGGGTCTTCTAACACTGAAGCTTTCTTT
TRBJ1-6 14 - TRBV5-1 TRBD1 CASSLVQGESPLHF TGCGCCAGCAGCTTGGTCCAGGGGGAATCACCCCTCCACTTT
TRBJ2-1 14 few TRBV28 TRBD2 CASSLGGSGYEQFF TGTGCCAGCAGTTTAGGCGGGAGTGGATATGAGCAGTTCTTC
TRBJ2-3 17 - TRBV27 TRBD1 CASSTLGTGETTDTQYF TGTGCCAGCAGTACCCTCGGGACAGGGGAGACCACAGATACGCAGTATTTT
TRBJ1-3 15 - TRBV3-1/TRBV3-2 TRBD1 CASRLTGGAGNTIYF TGTGCCAGCAGGCTCACAGGGGGCGCAGGAAACACCATATATTTT
TRBJ1-2 16 - TRBV27 - CASSLFQGGANYGYTF TGTGCCAGCAGTTTATTTCAGGGAGGGGCTAACTATGGCTACACCTTC
TRBJ1-5 14 - TRBV9 TRBD1 CASSRTGDNQPQHF TGTGCCAGCAGCCGTACAGGGGACAATCAGCCCCAGCATTTT
TRBJ2-2 14 - TRBV6-5 TRBD2 CASCLAGNTGELFF TGTGCCAGCTGCCTAGCGGGAAACACCGGGGAGCTGTTTTTT
TRBJ1-1 14 - TRBV19 - CASIRGQLATEAFF TGTGCCAGTATCCGGGGACAATTAGCCACTGAAGCTTTCTTT
TRBJ2-7 14 - TRBV7-3 TRBD1 CASSADREPYEQYF TGTGCCAGCAGCGCCGACAGGGAGCCCTACGAGCAGTACTTC
TRBJ2-1 16 - TRBV29-1 - CSVEGTERARYNEQFF TGCAGCGTTGAAGGGACCGAGAGGGCCCGCTACAATGAGCAGTTCTTC
TRBJ2-5 16 once TRBV4-2 TRBD2 CASSHLSGGVGETQYF TGTGCCAGCAGCCACCTGAGCGGGGGGGTAGGAGAGACCCAGTACTTC
TRBJ1-1 16 few TRBV13 TRBD1 CASTIRDRGPNTEAFF TGTGCCAGCACCATCCGGGACAGGGGGCCAAACACTGAAGCTTTCTTT
TRBJ1-2 16 few TRBV4-2 TRBD1 CASSQEGTGDRYGYTF TGTGCCAGCAGCCAAGAAGGGACAGGGGATCGCTATGGCTACACCTTC
TRBJ2-1 16 - TRBV7-8 - CASSIKREFVRNEQFF TGTGCCAGCAGCATAAAACGGGAGTTTGTACGTAATGAGCAGTTCTTC